This is a list of T cell receptor beta chains from one sample in a study of liver allograft versus peripheral blood T cells. TCRdb re-called the reads through MiXCR, storing one row per CDR3 protein. The sample yields a few thousand distinct CDR3 sequences, approximately 16% seen once. Every receptor here comes from a human patient who had a liver transplant. Among the T cells, some may be from the graft donor. The CDR3 runs from the conserved cysteine through the conserved F or W. D genes are given only for firm matches. Only some rows state a clone size, as once, few, many or a class for expanded clones.

TRBJ2-2,TRBV20-1,medium-sized,-,TGCAGTGCCTCCTGGAACACCGGGGAGCTGTTTTTT,CSASWNTGELFF
TRBJ2-3,TRBV12-3/TRBV12-4,-,TRBD2,TGTGCCAGCAGCTACGGGACTAGCGGGAGGGCAGATACGCAGTATTTT,CASSYGTSGRADTQYF
TRBJ1-4,TRBV6-1,medium-sized,TRBD1,TGTGCCAGCAGTTCCTACCCCCTGACAGGGGCCAAACTGTTTTTT,CASSSYPLTGAKLFF
TRBJ2-3,TRBV7-9,few,-,TGTGCCAGCAGGAGGACCCTGGTCGGCACAGATACGCAGTATTTT,CASRRTLVGTDTQYF
TRBJ1-6,TRBV20-1,medium-sized,-,TGCAGTGCTAGAACCCGGGGGACACGGCTGTCCCTCCACTTT,CSARTRGTRLSLHF
TRBJ2-1,TRBV20-1,medium-sized,TRBD2,TGCAGTGCTACCGCGGGAGAAAACTACAATGAGCAGTTCTTC,CSATAGENYNEQFF
TRBJ1-4,TRBV6-5,large,-,TGTGCCAGCAGCGGGTCCGGTGGTGAAAAACTGTTTTTT,CASSGSGGEKLFF
TRBJ2-1,TRBV20-1,medium-sized,-,TGCAGTGCTAGAGACGGGGGTAGGGAGCAGTTCTTC,CSARDGGREQFF
TRBJ1-2,TRBV29-1,medium-sized,-,TGCAGCGTTGAAGGTACGAATAGAGGGGAGTCCTATGGCTACACCTTC,CSVEGTNRGESYGYTF
TRBJ2-2,TRBV6-6,medium-sized,TRBD2,TGTGCCAGCAACCTAGCGGGGGTTGTGACCGGGGAGCTGTTTTTT,CASNLAGVVTGELFF
TRBJ2-7,TRBV2,-,-,TGTGCCAGCAGTGACAACCCCGGTACCTACGAGCAGTACTTC,CASSDNPGTYEQYF
TRBJ2-6,TRBV6-1,medium-sized,-,TGTGCCAGCATCCAAGGGGGGTTTGGGGCCAACGTCCTGACTTTC,CASIQGGFGANVLTF
TRBJ2-5,TRBV10-3,-,TRBD2,TGTGCCATCAGTGGAAGCGGGGGGCCGCAAGAGACCCAGTACTTC,CAISGSGGPQETQYF
TRBJ1-2,TRBV29-1,-,-,TGCAGCGTTTCCGCCGAGGGGGGTCAGTATGGCTACACCTTC,CSVSAEGGQYGYTF
TRBJ2-2,TRBV5-5,few,TRBD1,TGTGCCAGCACCTCTCATCCGGACAGGGGGCTCGACACCGGGGAGCTGTTTTTT,CASTSHPDRGLDTGELFF
TRBJ2-1,TRBV5-6,medium-sized,-,TGTGCCAGCAGCTTTATGGGGAGCGGACTCAGCTCCTACAATGAGCAGTTCTTC,CASSFMGSGLSSYNEQFF
TRBJ2-7,TRBV6-1,medium-sized,-,TGTGCCAGCTTCGGGGGAGAGATCTACGAGCAGTACTTC,CASFGGEIYEQYF
TRBJ2-7,TRBV23-1,few,TRBD1,TGCGCCAGCAGTCAATACCGACAGGGGACCTCCCACGAGCAGTACTTC,CASSQYRQGTSHEQYF
TRBJ1-5,TRBV28,medium-sized,-,TGTGCCAGCAGGGGGGCTAGCAATCAGCCCCAGCATTTT,CASRGASNQPQHF
TRBJ1-4,TRBV3-1,-,TRBD1,TGTGCCAGCAAACAGGGGCCCTTTAATGAAAAACTGTTTTTT,CASKQGPFNEKLFF
TRBJ2-1,TRBV19,medium-sized,TRBD1,TGTGCCAGTAGTAGACAGGGGGCCAATGAGCAGTTCTTC,CASSRQGANEQFF
TRBJ1-6,TRBV28,medium-sized,TRBD1,TGTGCCAGCAGCCACCACAGGGGAAATTCACCCCTCCACTTT,CASSHHRGNSPLHF
TRBJ2-3,TRBV24-1,medium-sized,-,TGTGCCACCAGTGACCCGGGACTTGGAGGAGATACGCAGTATTTT,CATSDPGLGGDTQYF
TRBJ1-2,TRBV10-3,large,-,TGTGCCATCAGTGATCCGGGAGGGGTGAGAGCTAACTATGGCTACACCTTC,CAISDPGGVRANYGYTF
TRBJ1-1,TRBV19,-,-,TGTGCCAGTAGGTTGGGGGGCTCCACTGAAGCTTTCTTT,CASRLGGSTEAFF
TRBJ1-4,TRBV19,medium-sized,-,TGTGCCAGTACTTCAGAGGGCGGAGTAAATGAAAAACTGTTTTTT,CASTSEGGVNEKLFF
TRBJ2-3,TRBV24-1,few,TRBD1,TGTGCCACCAGTGACGGTGGGGACAGGGCTACAGATACGCAGTATTTT,CATSDGGDRATDTQYF
TRBJ2-1,TRBV5-1,-,-,TGCGCCAGCAGCTTCGACGGCGAAGTGCAGTTCTTC,CASSFDGEVQFF
TRBJ2-2,TRBV11-1,few,-,TGTGCCAGCAGCGCAAGGGGTCAGGGGCCTACTTACACCGGGGAGCTGTTTTTT,CASSARGQGPTYTGELFF
TRBJ2-7,TRBV6-5,medium-sized,TRBD2,TGTGCCAGCAGACGGACTAGCGGGTCGATCTACGAGCAGTACTTC,CASRRTSGSIYEQYF
TRBJ2-6,TRBV18,medium-sized,-,TGTGCCAGCTCACTCCGGCCTGGGGCGAAAGGGGCCAACGTCCTGACTTTC,CASSLRPGAKGANVLTF
TRBJ2-2,TRBV18,medium-sized,-,TGTGCCAGCTCACCGGGACAGAACACCGGGGAGCTGTTTTTT,CASSPGQNTGELFF
TRBJ1-1,TRBV3-1,once,-,TGTGCCAGCTCCGGAGGGGTTTCGAACACTGAAGCTTTCTTT,CASSGGVSNTEAFF
TRBJ1-2,TRBV25-1,medium-sized,TRBD1,TGTGCCAGCAGAGAAGATTCAACAGGGGGCGCATATGGCTACACCTTC,CASREDSTGGAYGYTF
TRBJ1-1,TRBV7-9,few,-,TGTGCCAGCAGCTTAGACCCGAACACTGAAGCTTTCTTT,CASSLDPNTEAFF
TRBJ2-1,TRBV5-4,medium-sized,-,TGTGCCAGCAGCTTGGACTCTTTCGACTCCTACAATGAGCAGTTCTTC,CASSLDSFDSYNEQFF
TRBJ1-2,TRBV6-5,medium-sized,-,TGTGCCAGCAGTTACTCGAGTGGGGGCGGCTATGGCTACACCTTC,CASSYSSGGGYGYTF
TRBJ2-1,TRBV7-9,-,TRBD2,TGTGCCAGCAGCCCACCGGGGTCTAGCGGGCCCAATGAGCAGTTCTTC,CASSPPGSSGPNEQFF
TRBJ2-1,TRBV27,medium-sized,TRBD2,TGTGCCAGCAGTAAGCTAGCGGGGGCCCCCGGGGGCAATGAGCAGTTCTTC,CASSKLAGAPGGNEQFF
TRBJ1-1,TRBV20-1,few,-,TGCAGTGCCTCTCGGCAAGCGACTGAAGCTTTCTTT,CSASRQATEAFF
TRBJ2-5,TRBV6-6,few,TRBD1,TGTGCCAGCAGTTACGACAGGGGTACACAAGAGACCCAGTACTTC,CASSYDRGTQETQYF
TRBJ1-4,TRBV6-2/TRBV6-3,medium-sized,-,TGTGCCAGCAGTTACGCGGGGCAGGGAGGCGAAACTAATGAAAAACTGTTTTTT,CASSYAGQGGETNEKLFF
TRBJ2-3,TRBV9,-,-,TGTGCCAGCAGCGTAGGGGGTAGCGTTAGCACAGATACGCAGTATTTT,CASSVGGSVSTDTQYF
TRBJ1-2,TRBV6-1,medium-sized,-,TGTGCCAGCAGTGTCGACAAGTCTCCTAACTATGGCTACACCTTC,CASSVDKSPNYGYTF
TRBJ1-5,TRBV28,medium-sized,TRBD1,TGTGCCAGCAGAGCAACACCCGGGACAGGGTTTCGCGGCAATCAGCCCCAGCATTTT,CASRATPGTGFRGNQPQHF
TRBJ2-2,TRBV20-1,medium-sized,-,TGCAGTGCTAGCAAGACAGCGAACACCGGGGAGCTGTTTTTT,CSASKTANTGELFF
TRBJ1-5,TRBV7-9,medium-sized,-,TGTGCTACGATGCACGGAGATAATCAGCCCCAGCATTTT,CATMHGDNQPQHF
TRBJ2-1,TRBV3-1,few,TRBD2,TGTGCCAGCAGCCAAACACGCGGGAGGAACAATGAGCAGTTCTTC,CASSQTRGRNNEQFF
TRBJ2-7,TRBV6-1,medium-sized,-,TGTGCCAGCAGTGAAGCAGCAGGGATCTCCTACGAGCAGTACTTC,CASSEAAGISYEQYF